What follows are 21 T cell receptor beta chains derived from one specimen sequenced in a study of blood T cell repertoires in COVID-19. TCRdb's table, derived via immunoSEQ multiplex PCR, lists solely in-frame clones and lacks some. The table records some 260,000 clones, approximately 88% of them present only once. Sequencing was performed on peripheral blood. The source is a woman aged 70-85 years with COVID-19, enrolled during active disease.

CDR3 nucleotides: TGTGCCATCAGTGTGGACAGGACAAACTCCTACGAGCAGTACTTC. Its protein product is CAISVDRTNSYEQYF. The gene calls are TRBV10-3 and TRBJ2-7; 7 positions agree with TRBD1. CDR1 and CDR2 (germline): ENHRY, SYGVKD. There are 15 residues in the CDR3. Trimming at V came to 4 bases and at J to 0 bases, leaving 6 bases not matched to a gene.

V gene TRBV6-5 combines with J gene TRBJ2-1, with TRBD2 identical over 10 bases. CDR3 length: 14 residues. Germline V gives CDR1 MNHEY, CDR2 SVGAGI. The V gene end was trimmed by 9 bases and the J gene end by 9 bases; junction bases not matched to a gene: 11. The CDR3 protein is CASLKREGYGEQFF. The CDR3 coding sequence is TGTGCCAGTTTAAAGCGGGAGGGTTACGGTGAGCAGTTCTTC.

The chain links TRBV14 to TRBJ1-6; possible D gene TRBD1, 6 bases. The CDR3 consists of 15 residues. CDR1 SGHDN and CDR2 FVKESK come from the germline V gene. V was pared by 3 bases and J by 9 bases, with 15 bases between. The CDR3 DNA reads TGTGCCAGCAGCCACCCGACAGGCCAAGGTTCACCCCTCCACTTT. Translation: CASSHPTGQGSPLHF.

The genes are TRBV7-3 and TRBJ2-5; 12 nucleotides agree with TRBD2. Germline V gene sequence: CDR1 SGHTA, CDR2 FQGTGA. The CDR3 extends over 15 amino acids. The J segment lost 4 bases and the V segment lost 0 bases, leaving 0 bases of the junction unmatched. The CDR3 sequence: CASSLTGLAGETQYF. CDR3 coding DNA: TGTGCCAGCAGCTTAACGGGACTAGCGGGAGAGACCCAGTACTTC.

Only one count was recorded for this clone. The CDR3 protein is CASSILAGGGYTF. The CDR3 DNA reads TGTGCCAGTAGTATTTTGGCAGGAGGAGGCTACACCTTC. This chain uses TRBV19 with TRBJ1-2, with unresolved D. CDR1 and CDR2 from the germline V gene are LNHDA and SQIVND (reference sequence). Trimming pared 3 bases from V and 8 bases from J, leaving 13 bases between. CDR3 length: 13 residues. Full variable domain (rest looked up from reference TRBV19 and TRBJ1-2): DGGITQSPKYLFRKEGQNVTLSCEQNLNHDAMYWYRQDPGQGLRLIYYSQIVNDFQKGDIAEGYSVSREKKESFPLTVTSAQKNPTAFYLCASSILAGGGYTFGSGTRLTVV.

The chain uses TRBV7-3 and TRBJ2-1, with D maybe TRBD1 (6 bases). Germline assignment: CDR1 SGHTA and CDR2 FQGTGA. V was shortened by 2 bases and J by 5 bases, with 13 bases between the two germline ends. The CDR3 runs 15 residues. The CDR3 loop reads CASSLSGTRDNEQFF. Here the CDR3 DNA reads TGTGCCAGCAGCTTATCCGGGACAAGGGACAATGAGCAGTTCTTC.

The chain has TRBV3-1 (or the pseudogene TRBV3-2) and TRBJ1-4; 7 bases fit TRBD1. The J segment lost 11 bases and the V segment lost 0 bases, leaving 3 bases of the junction unmatched. The length of the CDR3 is 13 residues. Germline CDR1 is LGHDT and CDR2 is YNNKEL (reference sequence). This CDR3 reads CASSQETGAKLFF. The CDR3 bases are TGTGCCAGCAGCCAAGAAACAGGGGCCAAACTGTTTTTT.

The rearrangement joins TRBV19 to TRBJ1-5, with 7 bases that match TRBD1. The junction had 6 bases not matched to a gene; V was cut back by 5 bases and J by 5 bases. Germline CDR1 and CDR2: LNHDA and SQIVND (reference sequence). This CDR3 spans 14 amino acids. The CDR3 sequence is CASSSDRVDQPQHF. The CDR3 DNA reads as TGTGCCAGTAGTTCCGACAGGGTGGATCAGCCCCAGCATTTT. The full variable domain, completed using reference TRBV19 and TRBJ1-5, is DGGITQSPKYLFRKEGQNVTLSCEQNLNHDAMYWYRQDPGQGLRLIYYSQIVNDFQKGDIAEGYSVSREKKESFPLTVTSAQKNPTAFYLCASSSDRVDQPQHFGDGTRLSIL.

The V and J genes are TRBV2 and TRBJ1-4; 8 positions match TRBD1. Germline assignment: CDR1 SNHLY and CDR2 FYNNEI. This CDR3 region has 15 residues. J gave up 7 bases and V 4 bases, and 8 bases lay outside the gene matches. The CDR3 DNA sequence: TGTGCCAGCAGTGGCCAGCAGGGGGCCAGTGAAAAACTGTTTTTT. Translating gives CASSGQQGASEKLFF.

V and J are TRBV12-2 and TRBJ2-7; the table's D call TRBD2 went unverified against the DNA. TRBV12-2 is tagged as a pseudogene. This CDR3 has 19 residues. As DNA, the CDR3 is TGTGCAAGTCGCTTAGGAGAGTGTAAGAGGGTCCGCATCTACTACGAGCAGTACTTC. Amino acids: CASRLGECKRVRIYYEQYF.

The chain has TRBV6-5 and TRBJ1-2; 8 nucleotides match TRBD1. CDR3 length: 13 residues. Germline V CDR1 and CDR2: MNHEY, SVGAGI. V shed 5 bases, J shed 7 bases, and the junction held 6 bases outside the gene matches. CDR3 in amino acids: CASSRQGWFGYTF. In DNA, the CDR3 is TGTGCCAGCAGTAGACAGGGGTGGTTTGGCTACACCTTC.

This chain uses TRBV6-2 or TRBV6-3 with TRBJ2-3, with 8 bases identical to TRBD1. Germline CDR1 and CDR2: MNHEY and SVGEGT. This CDR3 has 16 amino acids. With V trimmed by 5 bases and J by 2 bases, 9 bases remained unmatched. DNA of the CDR3: TGTGCCAGCAGTCGGGTGTTGACAGGGGACACAGATACGCAGTATTTT. Amino acids: CASSRVLTGDTDTQYF.

This clone has just one count. The CDR3 here is CASSLSGQGPLGYTF. The CDR3 coding sequence is TGTGCCAGCAGCTTATCGGGTCAGGGTCCGCTTGGCTACACCTTC. This chain joins TRBV11-3 and TRBJ1-2; possible D gene TRBD1, 5 bases. The CDR3 length is 15 residues. Trimming removed 2 bases from V and 7 bases from J, with 17 bases in between. Germline V gene lookup returns CDR1 SGHNT and CDR2 YENEEA.

The CDR3 loop reads CASSPGLSGNTIYF. CDR3 DNA: TGTGCCAGCTCACCGGGACTCTCTGGAAACACCATATATTTT. The rearrangement links TRBV18 to TRBJ1-3; D may be TRBD1 (5 bases). Trimming took off 3 bases at V and 0 bases at J, with 6 bases between the two ends. The CDR3 loop spans 14 amino acids. The germline V gene has CDR1 KGHSH and CDR2 LQKENI.

The chain employs TRBV6-4 and TRBJ2-1, with D maybe TRBD2 (6 bases). Germline values: CDR1 MRHNA, CDR2 SNTAGT. Trimming took 7 bases from V and 3 from J, leaving 10 bases between them. The CDR3 extends over 13 amino acids. The CDR3 loop is CASTGTDYNEQFF. In nucleotides, the CDR3 is TGTGCCAGCACAGGGACTGACTACAATGAGCAGTTCTTC.

The J gene is TRBJ2-1, the V gene TRBV3-1 (or the pseudogene TRBV3-2); 7 nucleotides align to TRBD2. Germline V lookup: CDR1 LGHDT, CDR2 YNNKEL (reference sequence). J gave up 10 bases and V 5 bases, and 20 bases lay outside the gene matches. The CDR3 covers 17 residues. The CDR3 loop reads CASSSRLARDSKNEQFF. CDR3 bases: TGTGCCAGCAGCTCAAGACTAGCCCGGGACTCAAAGAACGAGCAGTTCTTC.

The V gene is TRBV5-4, the J gene TRBJ2-5, with TRBD2 identical over 7 bases. Germline CDR1 and CDR2: SGHNT and YYREEE (reference sequence). J lost 2 bases, V lost 2 bases, and 9 bases had no gene match. CDR3 length equals 16 residues. The CDR3 DNA is TGTGCCAGCAGCTTTGAGGGAGGGCCGGGTCAAGAGACCCAGTACTTC. Protein sequence: CASSFEGGPGQETQYF.

The rearrangement joins TRBV18 to TRBJ1-6; possible D gene TRBD1, 5 bases. V was clipped by 3 bases and J by 5 bases, with 8 bases between them. Per germline, CDR1 KGHSH and CDR2 LQKENI. The CDR3 loop spans 14 amino acids. DNA for the CDR3: TGTGCCAGCTCACCGACAGAAAATAATTCACCCCTCCACTTT. This gives the protein CASSPTENNSPLHF.

CDR3 nucleotides: TGTGCCAGCAGCTCCCGGACAGGGATGAGTTCACCCCTCCACTTT. As protein: CASSSRTGMSSPLHF. This rearrangement joins TRBV7-6 to TRBJ1-6; the match to TRBD1 covers 8 bases. The CDR3 runs to 15 residues. V gave up 4 bases and J gave up 9 bases; unmatched junction bases: 8. The germline gives CDR1 SGHVS, CDR2 FNYEAQ.

This chain connects TRBV5-5 to TRBJ2-5; D may be TRBD1 (6 bases). CDR1 is SGHKS and CDR2 is YYEKEE in the germline V gene (reference sequence). This CDR3 has 16 residues. With 3 bases removed from V and 4 bases from J, the gap between germline ends came to 19 bases. CDR3 amino acids: CASSSDGGSVVETQYF. The CDR3 DNA sequence: TGTGCCAGCAGCTCCGATGGGGGCTCGGTGGTAGAGACCCAGTACTTC. Variable domain in full (rest from reference TRBV5-5 and TRBJ2-5): DAGVTQSPTHLIKTRGQQVTLRCSPISGHKSVSWYQQVLGQGPQFIFQYYEKEERGRGNFPDRFSARQFPNYSSELNVNALLLGDSALYLCASSSDGGSVVETQYFGPGTRLLVL.

This chain links TRBV6-5 with TRBJ1-3; maybe TRBD1 (5 bases). Germline V gene data show CDR1 as MNHEY and CDR2 as SVGAGI. The V end lost 5 bases, the J end lost 0 bases, and 11 bases lay between the germline ends. The CDR3 loop spans 15 amino acids. CDR3 DNA sequence: TGTGCCAGCAGTCGGGGGAGGAGCTCTGGAAACACCATATATTTT. As protein: CASSRGRSSGNTIYF.